Given below is one T cell receptor (beta chain) in context. As yet, its antigen is unknown. The data were taken from a study of CD8 T cells in ankylosing spondylitis. Broader study findings: Apparently characteristic of ankylosing spondylitis blood was a TCR beta motif (under ten highly homologous variants). According to the report, clones linked to the disease were significantly enriched in matched synovial fluid samples taken from ankylosing spondylitis patients. Existing reports had already noted some motif variants in reactive arthritis synovial fluid and blood. Disease-linked clones bore a CD8+ phenotype and were relatively rare in peripheral blood.

Each TCR beta library was made by quantitative 5'-RACE that incorporated molecular barcodes. TCRdb analysed the 5' RACE reads with MiXCR anew, one entry per CDR3 protein. The sample records 100,000 or so distinct CDR3 sequences, about 9% being singletons. The J segment lost 2 bases and the V segment lost 6 bases, leaving 10 bases of the junction unmatched. This CDR3 has 16 amino acids. Germline CDR1 is MNHEY and CDR2 is SMNVEV (reference sequence). The V call is TRBV27, the J call TRBJ1-5, with TRBD1 identical over 7 bases. The sequence was obtained from a male donor with ankylosing spondylitis. Material for sequencing was blood, either unsorted or a sorted T cell fraction (not recorded which). The CDR3 region is CASRPNKGAGNQPQHF. The CDR3 DNA reads as TGTGCCAGCAGACCAAACAAGGGGGCAGGCAATCAGCCCCAGCATTTT.